The 7 T cell receptor beta chains below all came from one sample that was sequenced in a study of blood T cell repertoires in COVID-19. Libraries were prepared by immunoSEQ multiplex PCR; TCRdb keeps only in-frame clonotypes and omits some of them. Here the sample spans under 350,000 clones, under 90% being singletons. The material sequenced was PBMCs or T cells enriched from blood (not recorded which). These receptors came from a woman between 40 and 50 years old who had recovered from COVID-19.

The chain combines TRBV11-1 with TRBJ2-1; TRBD2 is a possible D gene (5 bases). The germline V gene encodes CDR1 SGHAT and CDR2 FQDESV (reference sequence). The V and J ends lost 4 bases and 6 bases respectively, with 16 bases between them. CDR3 size: 15 residues. CDR3 loop: CASSSSGKGGNEQFF. The CDR3 bases are TGTGCCAGCAGCTCCTCGGGGAAGGGCGGCAATGAGCAGTTCTTC. Combining the CDR3 with reference TRBV11-1 and TRBJ2-1 gives the whole variable domain EAEVAQSPRYKITEKSQAVAFWCDPISGHATLYWYRQILGQGPELLVQFQDESVVDDSQLPKDRFSAERLKGVDSTLKIQPAELGDSAMYLCASSSSGKGGNEQFFGPGTRLTVL.

The gene calls are TRBV30 and TRBJ2-7, with D possibly being TRBD2 (6 bases). The CDR3 sequence is 13 residues long. Trimming pared 4 bases from V and 4 bases from J, leaving 14 bases between. Germline CDR1 is GTSNPN and CDR2 is SVGIG (reference sequence). The CDR3 loop reads CAWNSWGEYEQYF. CDR3 sequence (DNA): TGTGCCTGGAACTCGTGGGGGGAGTACGAGCAGTACTTC.

This clone appeared once. V usage is TRBV19 and J usage is TRBJ1-5; a weak D match, TRBD1 (6 bases). Trimming cost V 9 bases and J 2 bases, with 14 bases left between them. Per the germline V gene, CDR1 is LNHDA and CDR2 is SQIVND (reference sequence). The CDR3 sequence is 14 residues long. Here the CDR3 reads CASRLHRGNQPQHF. As DNA, the CDR3 is TGTGCCAGCCGTTTACACAGGGGCAATCAGCCCCAGCATTTT.

The V call is TRBV6-5, the J call TRBJ2-5; 8 nucleotides line up with TRBD1. V lost 5 bases to trimming and J lost 5 bases; unmatched junction nucleotides: 4. Germline CDR1 reads MNHEY; CDR2 reads SVGAGI. The CDR3 runs to 13 residues. The CDR3 here is CASSNRGCETQYF. The DNA of the CDR3 is TGTGCCAGCAGTAACAGGGGGTGTGAGACCCAGTACTTC.

The rearrangement joins TRBV18 to TRBJ2-7, with 11 bases aligning to TRBD1. The length of the CDR3 is 16 residues. Losses at the gene ends were 6 bases for V and 5 bases for J; bases not matched to a gene: 12. The V gene's germline CDR1 is KGHSH and CDR2 LQKENI. CDR3 sequence: CASSRGQGAVIDEQYF. In DNA form, the CDR3 reads TGTGCCAGCTCCCGAGGACAGGGGGCAGTAATCGACGAGCAGTACTTC.

J is TRBJ1-2 and V is TRBV5-1, with 7 bases fitting TRBD1. The germline CDR1 and CDR2 sequences are SGHRS and YFSETQ. The CDR3 spans 16 residues. The J segment lost 0 bases and the V segment lost 1 base, leaving 6 bases of the junction unmatched. CDR3 DNA sequence: TGCGCCAGCAGCTTGTCCTTCGGACAGGCTAACTATGGCTACACCTTC. It yields the protein CASSLSFGQANYGYTF. Full variable domain (outside the CDR3, taken from reference TRBV5-1 and TRBJ1-2): KAGVTQTPRYLIKTRGQQVTLSCSPISGHRSVSWYQQTPGQGLQFLFEYFSETQRNKGNFPGRFSGRQFSNSRSEMNVSTLELGDSALYLCASSLSFGQANYGYTFGSGTRLTVV.

V usage is TRBV5-1 and J usage is TRBJ2-7, with D tentatively TRBD2 (6 bases). Trimming took 0 bases from V and 5 from J, leaving 12 bases between them. The CDR3 is 14 residues long. Germline values: CDR1 SGHRS, CDR2 YFSETQ. The CDR3 nucleotides read TGCGCCAGCAGCTTGGTCGCGGGGAGAGACGAGCAGTACTTC. It translates to CASSLVAGRDEQYF.